The rows below give T cell receptor beta chains drawn from one sample of a study of blood T cell repertoires in COVID-19. The method was immunoSEQ multiplex PCR; TCRdb's version includes in-frame clones alone and lacks a portion of them. The sample lists about 260,000 clones; roughly 84% were seen once. Sequencing was performed on peripheral blood. The receptors derive from a middle-aged woman who had recovered from COVID-19. Both conserved end residues are part of each CDR3. The D gene is left open where the match is weak. The size of a clone is reported for some rows only, either as once, few or many, or as a class for expanded clones.

TRBJ2-7,TRBV11-2,TRBD1,.,CASSSTGGRPTYEQYF,TGTGCCAGCAGCTCGACAGGGGGCAGGCCTACCTACGAGCAGTACTTC
TRBJ2-7,TRBV19,.,.,CASSIRESSYEQYF,TGTGCCAGTAGTATCCGGGAAAGCTCCTACGAGCAGTACTTC
TRBJ1-5,TRBV28,.,once,CASSYGLGQPQHF,TGTGCCAGCAGTTATGGGCTTGGCCAGCCCCAGCATTTT
TRBJ2-1,TRBV6-6,.,.,CASSPIKGLWVESLYNEQFF,TGTGCCAGCAGTCCAATAAAGGGGCTTTGGGTTGAGAGCCTATACAATGAGCAGTTCTTC
TRBJ2-5,TRBV5-1,.,.,CASSHRQEEETQYF,TGCGCCAGCAGTCATCGACAGGAGGAAGAGACCCAGTACTTC
TRBJ1-4,TRBV6-5,TRBD1,.,CASRVGTGGLEKLFF,TGTGCCAGCAGGGTTGGGACAGGGGGCCTTGAAAAACTGTTTTTT
TRBJ2-3,TRBV25-1,TRBD2,.,CASSTRGGGDTQYF,TGTGCCAGCAGTACTCGGGGGGGAGGTGATACGCAGTATTTT
TRBJ1-5,TRBV4-1,TRBD1,.,CASSPRPGQGGGSNQPQHF,TGCGCCAGCAGCCCGCGGCCGGGACAGGGTGGGGGAAGCAATCAGCCCCAGCATTTT
TRBJ2-2,TRBV5-1,.,once,CASSLVGGLNTGELFF,TGCGCCAGCAGCTTGGTTGGCGGACTAAACACCGGGGAGCTGTTTTTT
TRBJ2-3,TRBV19,TRBD1,.,CASSTEGTGRDTQYF,TGTGCCAGTAGTACCGAGGGGACAGGGAGAGATACGCAGTATTTT
TRBJ2-2,TRBV12-3/TRBV12-4,.,.,CASADLTGELFF,TGTGCCAGCGCGGATCTGACCGGGGAGCTGTTTTTT
TRBJ1-1,TRBV5-4,.,.,CASSLVSESTEAFF,TGTGCCAGCAGCTTGGTCTCCGAGAGCACTGAAGCTTTCTTT
TRBJ1-6,TRBV4-1,.,.,CASSQENNSPLHF,TGCGCCAGCAGCCAGGAGAATAATTCACCCCTCCACTTT
TRBJ1-2,TRBV27,TRBD1,.,CASSSWTGGYYGYTF,TGTGCCAGCAGTTCCTGGACAGGGGGATACTATGGCTACACCTTC
TRBJ1-4,TRBV10-2,.,.,CASSLQRSNEKLFF,TGCGCCAGCAGTTTACAGCGGTCTAATGAAAAACTGTTTTTT
TRBJ2-7,TRBV18,.,.,CASSPLGDSYEQYF,TGTGCCAGCTCACCTCTAGGGGATTCCTACGAGCAGTACTTC
TRBJ2-1,TRBV18,TRBD1,once,CASSPGQGYEQFF,TGTGCCAGCTCACCGGGACAGGGCTATGAGCAGTTCTTC
TRBJ2-3,TRBV9,TRBD2,.,CASSVPDGRSTDTQYF,TGTGCCAGCAGCGTTCCTGACGGGAGGAGCACAGATACGCAGTATTTT
TRBJ2-2,TRBV9,TRBD1,.,CASSPRQGAITNTGELFF,TGTGCCAGCAGCCCACGACAGGGGGCGATCACAAACACCGGGGAGCTGTTTTTT
TRBJ2-2,TRBV7-7,TRBD1,once,CASGRGRGGATAGELFF,TGTGCCAGCGGCCGAGGGAGAGGGGGCGCGACGGCCGGGGAGCTGTTTTTT
TRBJ1-5,TRBV2,TRBD1,few,CASRGQSNQPQHF,TGTGCCAGCAGGGGACAGTCTAATCAGCCCCAGCATTTT
TRBJ2-1,TRBV19,TRBD2,.,CASSPWASGGPYNEQFF,TGTGCCAGTAGCCCCTGGGCTAGCGGGGGGCCTTACAATGAGCAGTTCTTC
TRBJ2-1,TRBV2,TRBD1,.,CASSGQGYEQFF,TGTGCCAGCAGCGGACAGGGGTATGAGCAGTTCTTC
TRBJ1-4,TRBV10-3,.,.,CAIRAVATNEKLFF,TGTGCCATCAGGGCCGTCGCAACTAATGAAAAACTGTTTTTT
TRBJ2-7,TRBV7-9,TRBD1,.,CASSLVSGQVSYEQYF,TGTGCCAGCAGCTTAGTCTCTGGACAGGTCTCCTACGAGCAGTACTTC
TRBJ1-2,TRBV2,.,.,CASLLQGSYGYTF,TGTGCCAGCCTTCTACAGGGTTCGTATGGCTACACCTTC